Presented here are 17 T cell receptor beta chains from one specimen sequenced in a study of T-cell reconstitution after alpha-beta-depleted transplantation in children. For TCRbeta, the library was prepared with unique molecular identifiers. TCRdb recomputed calls from the PCR reads with MiXCR, one row per CDR3 protein. The repertoire consists of approximately 500,000 distinct CDR3 sequences, with 27% occurring once and the leading ten covering 30% to 40%. This specimen consisted of PBMCs, obtained before TCRalphabeta/CD19-depleted stem cell transplant. These receptor sequences come from a boy under three years old with Wiskott-Aldrich syndrome, due to receive a stem cell transplant.

V and J are TRBV29-1 and TRBJ1-5, with no clear D. The CDR3 runs to 12 residues. Germline V gene data show CDR1 as SQVTM and CDR2 as ANQGSEA. V gave up 4 bases and J gave up 4 bases, with 8 bases separating them. The CDR3 here is CSVVFGNQPQHF. CDR3 DNA sequence: TGCAGCGTTGTTTTCGGGAATCAGCCCCAGCATTTT.

This clonotype was seen a handful of times. The rearrangement uses TRBV28 and TRBJ2-4; 12 bases are a match to TRBD2. This CDR3 is 14 amino acids long. V gave up 4 bases and J gave up 8 bases; unmatched junction bases: 3. The germline V gene has CDR1 MDHEN and CDR2 SYDVKM. CDR3 protein: CASSSPSGRDIQYF. The CDR3 nucleotides read TGTGCCAGCAGTTCCCCTAGCGGGAGGGACATTCAGTACTTC.

The chain recombines TRBV6-6 with TRBJ2-4; weak D call: TRBD2 (6 bases). This CDR3 has 13 residues. With 5 bases removed from V and 6 bases from J, the gap between germline ends came to 11 bases. Germline V gene data show CDR1 as MNHNY and CDR2 as SVGAGI (reference sequence). CDR3 protein: CASSRLDPNIQYF. DNA of the CDR3: TGTGCCAGCAGTAGACTAGACCCAAACATTCAGTACTTC.

This sequence joins TRBV28 and TRBJ1-5; 9 nucleotides agree with TRBD1. V shed 6 bases, J shed 0 bases, and the junction held 6 bases outside the gene matches. Germline loops: CDR1 MDHEN, CDR2 SYDVKM. This CDR3 has 16 residues. CDR3 coding DNA: TGTGCCAGCAGCGCCGGGACAGGGTATAGCAATCAGCCCCAGCATTTT. As protein: CASSAGTGYSNQPQHF.

This clonotype appeared a few times. This rearrangement joins TRBV15 to TRBJ1-6; no clear D. Trimming stripped 8 bases from V and 4 bases from J, with 9 bases between. CDR1 is LNHNV and CDR2 is YYDKDF in the germline V gene (reference sequence). This CDR3 region has 13 residues. This CDR3 reads CATSDRYNSPLHF. The CDR3 DNA reads as TGTGCCACCTCCGACCGATATAATTCACCCCTCCACTTT.

V and J are TRBV13 and TRBJ1-5; 8 bases are shared with TRBD1. The CDR3 loop spans 18 amino acids. V trimming: 5 bases; J trimming: 7 bases; junction bases outside the gene matches: 19. Germline lookup yields CDR1 PRHDT and CDR2 FYEKMQ (reference sequence). CDR3 nucleotide sequence: TGTGCCAGCAGCCCCCGGACAGGGAATCTCATCACCGGGCAGCCCCAGCATTTT. It is translated as CASSPRTGNLITGQPQHF.

This chain uses TRBV7-2 with TRBJ2-1; TRBD2 agrees at 13 bases. This CDR3 spans 15 amino acids. Germline CDR1 and CDR2: SGHTA and FQGNSA. V gave up 2 bases and J gave up 10 bases; unmatched junction bases: 5. As DNA, the CDR3 is TGTGCCAGCAGCTTAATTGGGACTAGCGGGATCGAGCAGTTCTTC. It is translated as CASSLIGTSGIEQFF.

Here the CDR3 reads CASNPLAGGTDTQYF. CDR3 in DNA: TGTGCCAGCAATCCACTAGCGGGAGGCACAGATACGCAGTATTTT. This chain links TRBV6-1 with TRBJ2-3, with 11 bases aligning to TRBD2. The CDR3 extends over 15 amino acids. Germline V gene sequence: CDR1 MNHNS, CDR2 SASEGT. The V segment lost 7 bases and the J segment 1 base; nucleotides outside the gene matches: 4.

In this sample, this clonotype turned up a few times. This chain connects TRBV28 to TRBJ1-5; the match to TRBD1 covers 9 bases. With 7 bases clipped from V and 4 bases from J, the junction kept 5 bases outside the gene matches. The CDR3 contains 14 residues. The germline V gene has CDR1 MDHEN and CDR2 SYDVKM. The CDR3 protein is CASTSGQGNQPQHF. CDR3 sequence (DNA): TGTGCCAGCACGTCGGGACAGGGTAATCAGCCCCAGCATTTT.

This rearrangement joins TRBV2 to TRBJ1-1, with 8 bases fitting TRBD1. V lost 5 bases to trimming and J lost 3 bases; unmatched junction nucleotides: 8. The CDR3 runs to 15 residues. The germline gives CDR1 SNHLY, CDR2 FYNNEI. The CDR3 is CASSQTGGRYTEAFF. The CDR3 coding sequence is TGTGCCAGCAGTCAAACAGGGGGGAGGTACACTGAAGCTTTCTTT.

This clonotype has more than one count but fewer than ten. The rearrangement uses TRBV5-1 and TRBJ2-1; 8 bases map to TRBD2. The CDR3 runs to 18 residues. After removal of 0 bases from V and 4 bases from J, the junction contained 12 bases not matched to a gene. Germline V gene data show CDR1 as SGHRS and CDR2 as YFSETQ. The CDR3 nucleotides are TGCGCCAGCAGCTTGGAAGCCCGGGCTAGCGGGCTTTACAATGAGCAGTTCTTC. Amino acids: CASSLEARASGLYNEQFF.

This clonotype was seen ten or more times. This sequence joins TRBV2 and TRBJ2-3; D perhaps matches TRBD2 (6 bases). Trimming removed 3 bases at V and 1 base at J, with 11 bases between. This CDR3 is 15 amino acids long. Germline V gives CDR1 SNHLY, CDR2 FYNNEI. The CDR3, as DNA: TGTGCCAGCAGTGAGGGAGCGGGCCGCACAGATACGCAGTATTTT. Protein sequence: CASSEGAGRTDTQYF.

This chain uses TRBV20-1 with TRBJ2-7; the match to TRBD2 covers 11 bases. Germline loops: CDR1 DFQATT, CDR2 SNEGSKA (reference sequence). This CDR3 contains 14 residues. The junction had 5 bases not matched to a gene; V was cut back by 3 bases and J by 4 bases. The CDR3 is CSASSGTSGYEQYF. DNA for the CDR3: TGCAGTGCTAGTTCCGGGACTAGCGGTTACGAGCAGTACTTC.

Only a few counts were recorded for this clonotype. This chain connects TRBV7-6 to TRBJ2-2; D call uncertain. The ends were cut back, 7 bases at V and 0 bases at J, with 12 bases in the middle. Germline loops: CDR1 SGHVS, CDR2 FNYEAQ. The CDR3 is 15 amino acids. The CDR3 DNA sequence: TGTGCCAGCACGAAGGACGCTTCGAACACCGGGGAGCTGTTTTTT. Protein sequence: CASTKDASNTGELFF.

Note on this clonotype: Given a much more abundant clone one base away, this may be a read error. The J gene is TRBJ2-3, the V gene TRBV13; the match to TRBD1 covers 9 bases. The CDR3 runs 14 residues. Germline assignment: CDR1 PRHDT and CDR2 FYEKMQ (reference sequence). Trimming cost V 4 bases and J 1 base; bases outside gene matches: 0. The CDR3 here is CASSWTGGTDTQYF. In DNA form, the CDR3 reads TGTGCCAGCAGCTGGACAGGGGGCACAGATACGCAGTATTTT.

A single count supports this clonotype. V usage is TRBV7-2 and J usage is TRBJ1-5; no firm D call. Trimming cost V 3 bases and J 2 bases, with 8 bases left between them. CDR3 length equals 14 residues. Germline lookup yields CDR1 SGHTA and CDR2 FQGNSA. This chain's CDR3 is CASSLAEGNQPQHF. The DNA of the CDR3 is TGTGCCAGCAGCTTGGCGGAGGGCAATCAGCCCCAGCATTTT.

This sequence joins TRBV6-5 and TRBJ2-3, with 10 nucleotides matching TRBD2. From germline, CDR1 is MNHEY and CDR2 SVGAGI. The trim removed 2 bases at V and 3 bases at J, leaving 2 bases unmatched. The CDR3 is 15 amino acids. Written as DNA, the CDR3 is TGTGCCAGCAGTTACGGAGCGGGAGGGACAGATACGCAGTATTTT. Translating gives CASSYGAGGTDTQYF.